The 32 T cell receptor beta chains in this list originate from one sample, sequenced in a study of control samples from healthy donors and cancer patients. Produced via immunoSEQ multiplex PCR; TCRdb's table is partial and in-frame only. The sample consists of tens of thousands of clones, approximately 91% of them appearing once. Sequenced input: PBMCs. The receptors shown here come from a middle-aged man with lung cancer.

The V call is TRBV2, the J call TRBJ1-4, with D tentatively TRBD1 (5 bases). Germline lookup yields CDR1 SNHLY and CDR2 FYNNEI. The CDR3 totals 17 residues. Trimming took off 7 bases at V and 0 bases at J, with 18 bases between the two ends. For the CDR3, the DNA is TGTGCCAGCACCACCACGGGGGACCCTGCAACTAATGAAAAACTGTTTTTT. Its translation: CASTTTGDPATNEKLFF.

The CDR3 bases are TGTGCCAGCAGCTCACCGTGGACAGGGTGGAATGGCTACACCTTC. Residues: CASSSPWTGWNGYTF. The chain is built from TRBV28 and TRBJ1-2; the match to TRBD1 covers 8 bases. CDR1 is MDHEN, CDR2 SYDVKM, per germline. V gave up 6 bases and J gave up 6 bases; unmatched junction bases: 12. The CDR3 has 15 residues.

This clone occurred a few times. The V call is TRBV6-2 or TRBV6-3, the J call TRBJ2-5, with D uncertain. Trimming stripped 2 bases from V and 6 bases from J, with 7 bases between. The CDR3 spans 12 residues. Germline CDR1 and CDR2: MNHEY and SVGEGT. CDR3 amino acids: CASSYPTQTQYF. CDR3 nucleotides: TGTGCCAGCAGTTACCCGACCCAGACCCAGTACTTC.

In its sample, this clone ranks as medium-sized (0.01 to 0.1%). The V gene is TRBV3-1 (or the pseudogene TRBV3-2), the J gene TRBJ2-6, with D uncertain. V was pared by 5 bases and J by 0 bases, with 11 bases between. This CDR3 has 16 amino acids. Germline V gene lookup returns CDR1 LGHDT and CDR2 YNNKEL (reference sequence). The CDR3 loop is CASSSGYNSGANVLTF. The CDR3 nucleotides are TGTGCCAGCAGCTCTGGCTATAACTCTGGGGCCAACGTCCTGACTTTC.

The V gene is TRBV29-1, the J gene TRBJ2-7; TRBD1 agrees at 8 bases. In germline, CDR1 is SQVTM, CDR2 ANQGSEA. This CDR3 contains 15 residues. The J segment lost 2 bases and the V segment lost 6 bases, leaving 12 bases of the junction unmatched. DNA for the CDR3: TGCAGCGTGGGCGGACAGGGTATGGGCCCCTACGAGCAGTACTTC. Translating gives CSVGGQGMGPYEQYF.

The chain uses TRBV18 and TRBJ1-4; D not certain. This CDR3 has 17 amino acids. Germline-derived CDR1 and CDR2 are KGHSH and LQKENI. Trimming cost V 2 bases and J 4 bases, with 17 bases left between them. The CDR3 sequence: CASSPSLSAAGNEKLFF. CDR3 in DNA: TGTGCCAGCTCACCAAGTTTATCGGCGGCGGGTAATGAAAAACTGTTTTTT. Full variable domain (missing parts from reference TRBV18 and TRBJ1-4): NAGVMQNPRHLVRRRGQEARLRCSPMKGHSHVYWYRQLPEEGLKFMVYLQKENIIDESGMPKERFSAEFPKEGPSILRIQQVVRGDSAAYFCASSPSLSAAGNEKLFFGSGTQLSVL.

This sequence joins TRBV12-5 and TRBJ1-1, with D unclear. This CDR3 contains 16 residues. Trimming shortened V by 5 bases and J by 2 bases, and 18 bases separated the two germline ends. Per the germline V gene, CDR1 is LGHNT and CDR2 is FRNRAP. CDR3 DNA sequence: TGTGCTAGTGGTCCCCAGAGTAACCGACCAAACACTGAAGCTTTCTTT. Its protein is CASGPQSNRPNTEAFF.

The rearrangement joins TRBV3-1 (or the pseudogene TRBV3-2) to TRBJ2-2; unclear D gene. CDR3 length: 14 residues. The V end was cut by 1 base, the J end by 7 bases, with 10 bases between. Germline loops: CDR1 LGHDT, CDR2 YNNKEL (reference sequence). For the CDR3, the DNA is TGTGCCAGCAGCCAAGTCGTAGGGAACGGGGAGCTGTTTTTT. Protein product: CASSQVVGNGELFF.

As DNA, the CDR3 is TGCGCCAGCAGCTTGTTCCGTTCGAACACCGGGGAGCTGTTTTTT. Its translation: CASSLFRSNTGELFF. V and J are TRBV5-1 and TRBJ2-2, with D hard to call. This CDR3 contains 15 residues. From germline, CDR1 is SGHRS and CDR2 YFSETQ. The V end lost 1 base, the J end lost 0 bases, and 7 bases lay between the germline ends.

The chain combines TRBV19 with TRBJ2-5; D is unclear. V was cut by 5 bases and J by 1 base, with 2 bases left in between. This CDR3 comprises 11 residues. The V gene's germline CDR1 is LNHDA and CDR2 SQIVND (reference sequence). DNA for the CDR3: TGTGCCAGTAGTGTCCAAGAGACCCAGTACTTC. Amino acid sequence: CASSVQETQYF.

The chain joins TRBV7-2 to TRBJ1-5, with no clear D. CDR3 length: 13 amino acids. Germline-derived CDR1 and CDR2 are SGHTA and FQGNSA. Trimming shortened V by 5 bases and J by 7 bases, and 12 bases separated the two germline ends. The CDR3 loop is CASSGSPGQPQHF. DNA of the CDR3: TGTGCCAGCAGCGGGAGTCCGGGACAGCCCCAGCATTTT.

The V call is TRBV13, the J call TRBJ1-6; the D gene is possibly TRBD1 (6 bases). Looked up from germline, CDR1 is PRHDT and CDR2 is FYEKMQ (reference sequence). V was trimmed by 0 bases and J by 10 bases, leaving 13 bases between them. The CDR3 contains 15 residues. Here the CDR3 DNA reads TGTGCCAGCAGCTTAGGTTCGCACAGGGACTCACCCCTCCACTTT. This gives the protein CASSLGSHRDSPLHF.

This rearrangement joins TRBV7-2 to TRBJ2-3; unclear D gene. CDR1 is SGHTA and CDR2 is FQGNSA in the germline V gene. V lost 1 base and J lost 4, with 9 bases in between. The length of the CDR3 is 14 residues. The CDR3 here is CASSLVFLADTQYF. As DNA, the CDR3 is TGTGCCAGCAGCTTAGTTTTCTTAGCAGATACGCAGTATTTT.

The chain is built from TRBV2 and TRBJ2-3; the D gene is possibly TRBD2 (7 bases). The CDR3 totals 17 residues. V lost 4 bases to trimming and J lost 5 bases, with 22 bases between them. CDR1 and CDR2 from the germline V gene are SNHLY and FYNNEI. In DNA form, the CDR3 reads TGTGCCAGCAGTGGTATTGATATGGGGGGGGCCCGAGATACGCAGTATTTT. Its translation is CASSGIDMGGARDTQYF.

This chain uses TRBV7-2 with TRBJ2-5; D ambiguous. V gave up 0 bases and J gave up 13 bases, with 15 bases separating them. The CDR3 covers 13 residues. Germline V gene data show CDR1 as SGHTA and CDR2 as FQGNSA. CDR3 loop: CASSLARSVSAYF. CDR3 sequence (DNA): TGTGCCAGCAGCTTAGCGAGGTCCGTGTCCGCGTACTTC.

V usage is TRBV12-5 and J usage is TRBJ1-1; a possible D gene is TRBD1 (5 bases). Trimming left V 4 bases short and J 3 bases short, with 9 bases between. Germline V gene lookup returns CDR1 LGHNT and CDR2 FRNRAP. This CDR3 contains 13 residues. The CDR3 DNA is TGTGCTAGTGGTTCCTCGGGGGACACTGAAGCTTTCTTT. It yields the protein CASGSSGDTEAFF.

This chain links TRBV25-1 with TRBJ2-5; a possible D gene is TRBD2 (7 bases). The germline V and J ends were trimmed by 2 bases and 5 bases, with 18 bases remaining between them. CDR3 size: 16 residues. Germline loops: CDR1 MGHDK, CDR2 SYGVNS. The chain's CDR3 is CASSEGLLADSETQYF. The CDR3 DNA reads as TGTGCCAGCAGTGAAGGTCTCCTAGCGGACAGTGAGACCCAGTACTTC.

The J gene is TRBJ1-1, the V gene TRBV18; 9 bases align to TRBD1. Germline loops: CDR1 KGHSH, CDR2 LQKENI. The CDR3 sequence is 16 residues long. V lost 6 bases to trimming and J lost 5 bases; unmatched junction nucleotides: 13. The CDR3 bases are TGTGCCAGCTCGCCCCGGGACAGGGATGGGGGAACTGAAGCTTTCTTT. Its translation is CASSPRDRDGGTEAFF.

The chain employs TRBV3-1 (or the pseudogene TRBV3-2) and TRBJ2-5, with TRBD2 matching 13 bases. From germline, CDR1 is LGHDT and CDR2 YNNKEL (reference sequence). J lost 6 bases, V lost 6 bases, and 7 bases had no gene match. CDR3 length: 15 amino acids. The CDR3 here is CASSPGTSGAQTQYF. The CDR3 DNA is TGTGCCAGCAGTCCAGGGACTAGCGGGGCTCAGACCCAGTACTTC.

The V gene is TRBV7-9, the J gene TRBJ2-1; no reliable D call. The ends were cut back, 7 bases at V and 9 bases at J, with 7 bases in the middle. CDR1 SEHNR and CDR2 FQNEAQ come from the germline V gene (reference sequence). This CDR3 is 10 amino acids long. This CDR3 reads CASTLGEQFF. The CDR3 coding sequence is TGTGCCAGCACCCTAGGTGAGCAGTTCTTC.

V gene TRBV27 combines with J gene TRBJ1-2; D not resolved. The CDR3 totals 13 residues. Germline V gene sequence: CDR1 MNHEY, CDR2 SMNVEV (reference sequence). Trimming took 6 bases from V and 0 from J, leaving 8 bases between them. The DNA of the CDR3 is TGTGCCAGCAGACTTAATACTAACTATGGCTACACCTTC. Protein sequence: CASRLNTNYGYTF.

This clone came up once. CDR3 nucleotides: TGCGCCAGCAGCCAAGACCGGACAGGGGGCACAGATACGCAGTATTTT. Its protein is CASSQDRTGGTDTQYF. The V call is TRBV4-1, the J call TRBJ2-3; 9 nucleotides line up with TRBD1. Germline V CDR1 and CDR2: MGHRA, YSYEKL. This CDR3 spans 16 amino acids. V lost 0 bases, J lost 1 base, and 2 bases stayed unmatched.

The chain links TRBV18 to TRBJ1-1, with D possibly being TRBD1 (6 bases). The germline gives CDR1 KGHSH, CDR2 LQKENI. This CDR3 is 17 amino acids long. Trimming removed 5 bases at V and 0 bases at J, with 19 bases between. For the CDR3, the DNA is TGTGCCAGCTCATCCTCGCACAGGGTGGCCATGAACACTGAAGCTTTCTTT. Protein product: CASSSSHRVAMNTEAFF.

The chain links TRBV19 to TRBJ2-5; D ambiguous. The CDR3 is 11 residues long. Germline assignment: CDR1 LNHDA and CDR2 SQIVND (reference sequence). Trimming removed 3 bases at V and 5 bases at J, with 4 bases between. CDR3 region: CASSIQETQYF. As DNA, the CDR3 is TGTGCCAGTAGTATTCAGGAGACCCAGTACTTC.

The rearrangement uses TRBV7-8 and TRBJ1-3; D perhaps matches TRBD1 (6 bases). Germline CDR1 SGHVS, CDR2 FQNEAQ. The CDR3 has 12 residues. Trimming removed 5 bases from V and 11 bases from J, with 13 bases in between. The CDR3 region is CASSVTGSAIYF. CDR3 nucleotide sequence: TGTGCCAGCAGCGTTACAGGGAGCGCCATATATTTT.

This chain links TRBV5-4 with TRBJ2-6; no firm D call. V shed 2 bases and J shed 2 bases, with 5 bases lying between them. The CDR3 spans 14 residues. Germline V gene sequence: CDR1 SGHNT, CDR2 YYREEE (reference sequence). CDR3 coding DNA: TGTGCCAGCAGCTTAGTTACTGGGGCCAACGTCCTGACTTTC. This encodes CASSLVTGANVLTF.

The chain combines TRBV6-5 with TRBJ2-7; 7 positions agree with TRBD2. Germline lookup yields CDR1 MNHEY and CDR2 SVGAGI. Trimming removed 7 bases from V and 2 bases from J; junction bases left unmatched: 5. The CDR3 extends over 13 amino acids. The CDR3 region has the DNA TGTGCCAGCATGGGGGGGACTCCCTACGAGCAGTACTTC. Its translation: CASMGGTPYEQYF.

The V and J genes are TRBV5-1 and TRBJ2-7; TRBD1 might be the D (6 bases). Germline V gives CDR1 SGHRS, CDR2 YFSETQ. The CDR3 runs to 14 residues. Trimming pared 0 bases from V and 3 bases from J, leaving 10 bases between. CDR3 DNA sequence: TGCGCCAGCAGCTTGGGGACAGAAGGCTACGAGCAGTACTTC. This translates into CASSLGTEGYEQYF.

In this sample, this clone turned up once. The CDR3 sequence is CASSPEGRGGNQPQHF. DNA of the CDR3: TGCGCCAGCAGCCCGGAGGGTAGAGGGGGCAATCAGCCCCAGCATTTT. This chain uses TRBV5-1 with TRBJ1-5; a possible D gene is TRBD1 (5 bases). CDR1 is SGHRS and CDR2 is YFSETQ in the germline V gene. This CDR3 is built from 16 residues. The V end was cut by 4 bases, the J end by 2 bases, with 16 bases between.

V usage is TRBV28 and J usage is TRBJ1-2, with D unclear. There are 17 residues in the CDR3. V was clipped by 1 base and J by 7 bases, with 22 bases between them. Germline-derived CDR1 and CDR2 are MDHEN and SYDVKM. This CDR3 is CASSLYSLDGPFFGYTF. CDR3 DNA: TGTGCCAGCAGTTTATATAGTCTGGACGGCCCGTTCTTTGGCTACACCTTC.

This clone was counted once. The chain carries TRBV7-2 and TRBJ1-1; 7 bases map to TRBD1. The CDR3 loop spans 13 amino acids. The V gene end was trimmed by 5 bases and the J gene end by 3 bases; junction bases not matched to a gene: 3. The germline V gene has CDR1 SGHTA and CDR2 FQGNSA. The CDR3 DNA reads as TGTGCCAGCAGCCCACAGGGGTACACTGAAGCTTTCTTT. Translated: CASSPQGYTEAFF.

The V and J genes are TRBV28 and TRBJ2-4, with 8 nucleotides matching TRBD2. The CDR3 length is 14 residues. V lost 7 bases to trimming and J lost 8 bases; unmatched junction nucleotides: 10. Germline assignment: CDR1 MDHEN and CDR2 SYDVKM. The CDR3 coding sequence is TGTGCCAGCACAGATAGCGGGGTCCCGGACATTCAGTACTTC. It is translated as CASTDSGVPDIQYF. Variable domain in full (rest from reference TRBV28 and TRBJ2-4): DVKVTQSSRYLVKRTGEKVFLECVQDMDHENMFWYRQDPGLGLRLIYFSYDVKMKEKGDIPEGYSVSREKKERFSLILESASTNQTSMYLCASTDSGVPDIQYFGAGTRLSVL.